A single sample is the source of the 20 T cell receptor beta chains below, sequenced in a study. TCRdb reprocessed the 5' RACE reads via MiXCR and lists one record per CDR3 protein. The sample holds tens of thousands of distinct CDR3 sequences; 15% to 20% are singletons and the top ten take roughly 2.4%. The sequenced sample consisted of naive CD4+ T cells sorted from blood. The subset here: naive CD4+ T cells, CD4+CD45RA+CD25-. The receptors were gathered from a female donor with breast cancer.

This clonotype was found a few times. V is TRBV28 and J is TRBJ1-6; D is ambiguous. V was clipped by 2 bases and J by 2 bases, with 7 bases between them. This CDR3 spans 15 amino acids. Looked up from germline, CDR1 is MDHEN and CDR2 is SYDVKM. The CDR3 reads CASSLRPAYNSPLHF. The DNA of the CDR3 is TGTGCCAGCAGTTTACGGCCAGCCTATAATTCACCCCTCCACTTT.

This clonotype has just a few counts. V and J are TRBV20-1 and TRBJ1-6; D gene uncertain. The length of the CDR3 is 12 residues. V lost 6 bases, J lost 5 bases, and 8 bases lay in between. CDR1 and CDR2 (germline): DFQATT, SNEGSKA (reference sequence). The CDR3 DNA reads as TGCAGTGCCACGGGGAATAATTCACCCCTCCACTTT. Encoded protein: CSATGNNSPLHF.

This clonotype showed up just a few times. This is likely a read error, given that the CDR3 carries no conserved phenylalanine or tryptophan at its end. The V gene is TRBV10-3, the J gene TRBJ2-5, with TRBD1 as a possible D gene (5 bases). The CDR3 runs 14 residues. Per germline, CDR1 ENHRY and CDR2 SYGVKD. With 3 bases removed from V and 5 bases from J, the gap between germline ends came to 13 bases. CDR3 in amino acids: CAISDSGKRETQYL. The CDR3 DNA follows: TGTGCCATCAGTGATTCAGGGAAGAGGGAGACCCAGTACTTA.

This clonotype has at least ten counts. The chain carries TRBV7-7 and TRBJ2-2; TRBD1 matches at 9 bases. Trimming removed 3 bases from V and 1 base from J; junction bases left unmatched: 0. The CDR3 sequence is 15 residues long. Germline values: CDR1 SSHAT, CDR2 FNYEAQ (reference sequence). The CDR3 sequence: CASSLTGGNTGELFF. CDR3 bases: TGTGCCAGCAGCTTGACAGGGGGGAACACCGGGGAGCTGTTTTTT.

This chain joins TRBV5-6 and TRBJ1-6; no clear D gene. The CDR3 length is 14 residues. The germline CDR1 and CDR2 sequences are SGHDT and YYEEEE. V shed 2 bases and J shed 8 bases, with 11 bases lying between them. The CDR3 is CASSFGSGDSPLHF. As DNA, the CDR3 is TGTGCCAGCAGCTTCGGGAGTGGGGATTCACCCCTCCACTTT.

Only a few counts were recorded for this clonotype. The V and J genes are TRBV20-1 and TRBJ1-2, with a weak D call TRBD1 (6 bases). CDR3 size: 16 residues. Germline V gene sequence: CDR1 DFQATT, CDR2 SNEGSKA (reference sequence). V lost 2 bases and J lost 4, with 20 bases in between. In nucleotides, the CDR3 is TGCAGTGCTAGACCCCCCGGGGGGGCCGGCCCCTATGGCTACACCTTC. This encodes CSARPPGGAGPYGYTF.

The table lists this clonotype with a few counts. The chain uses TRBV7-2 and TRBJ2-7, with D maybe TRBD2 (6 bases). Trimming shortened V by 4 bases and J by 2 bases, and 12 bases separated the two germline ends. The CDR3 covers 14 residues. CDR1 is SGHTA, CDR2 FQGNSA, per germline. The CDR3 DNA reads as TGTGCCAGCAGCTACGGGACTTTTCCCTACGAGCAGTACTTC. Encoded protein: CASSYGTFPYEQYF.

The chain uses TRBV29-1 and TRBJ1-1; unclear D gene. Trimming removed 2 bases from V and 8 bases from J, with 12 bases in between. This CDR3 is 12 amino acids long. Per the germline V gene, CDR1 is SQVTM and CDR2 is ANQGSEA. The CDR3 reads CSVEYRGDEAFF. The CDR3, as DNA: TGCAGCGTTGAATATCGGGGAGACGAAGCTTTCTTT.

CDR3 coding DNA: TGTGCCACCAGTGATCCAGGGGGCAGGGATCAGCCCCAGCATTTT. It encodes CATSDPGGRDQPQHF. The chain couples TRBV24-1 to TRBJ1-5; 8 nucleotides align to TRBD1. With 3 bases clipped from V and 5 bases from J, the junction kept 5 bases outside the gene matches. Germline CDR1 KGHDR, CDR2 SFDVKD. This CDR3 spans 15 amino acids.

This clonotype was detected a few times. This sequence joins TRBV18 and TRBJ1-1, with D tentatively TRBD1 (5 bases). Germline CDR1 is KGHSH and CDR2 is LQKENI. Trimming cost V 5 bases and J 2 bases, with 9 bases left between them. The CDR3 loop spans 13 amino acids. The CDR3 DNA follows: TGTGCCAGCTCATCGGACACCAACACTGAAGCTTTCTTT. Translating it yields CASSSDTNTEAFF.

This clonotype was detected ten times or more. V and J are TRBV4-1 and TRBJ2-7; D is ambiguous. This CDR3 contains 14 residues. Germline V gives CDR1 MGHRA, CDR2 YSYEKL. The V gene lost 4 bases and the J gene lost 3 bases, with 13 bases spanning the gap. The CDR3 protein is CASSPQVSNYEQYF. Here the CDR3 DNA reads TGCGCCAGCAGCCCGCAGGTATCCAACTACGAGCAGTACTTC.

This clonotype was recorded many times. This chain uses TRBV15 with TRBJ2-3; 8 positions agree with TRBD2. The germline CDR1 and CDR2 sequences are LNHNV and YYDKDF (reference sequence). This CDR3 region has 13 residues. Trimming took 7 bases from V and 6 from J; bases not matched to a gene: 6. The CDR3 nucleotides read TGTGCCACCAACGGGGGGGCAGGGGATACGCAGTATTTT. Translating gives CATNGGAGDTQYF.

The chain combines TRBV6-5 with TRBJ2-7; TRBD1 might be the D (6 bases). The CDR3 contains 11 residues. Germline V gene lookup returns CDR1 MNHEY and CDR2 SVGAGI. The germline V and J ends were trimmed by 7 bases and 6 bases, with 10 bases remaining between them. The CDR3: CASTQGSEQYF. CDR3 DNA sequence: TGTGCCAGCACCCAGGGGAGCGAGCAGTACTTC.

This clonotype was seen many times. V gene TRBV6-2 or TRBV6-3 combines with J gene TRBJ1-1; 10 nucleotides line up with TRBD1. The CDR3 sequence is 15 residues long. V gave up 6 bases and J gave up 9 bases; unmatched junction bases: 13. The germline V gene has CDR1 MNHEY and CDR2 SVGEGT. The CDR3 region is CASRLSGTGVMKAFF. Here the CDR3 DNA reads TGTGCCAGCAGACTTTCCGGGACAGGGGTTATGAAAGCTTTCTTT.

This clonotype came up many times. The junction departs from germline at one end; a sequencing error may be responsible. The V gene is TRBV7-7, the J gene TRBJ1-1, with unresolved D. The CDR3 runs to 13 residues. Germline assignment: CDR1 SSHAT and CDR2 FNYEAQ (reference sequence). CDR3 coding DNA: TGTGCTAGCAGCTTACTATCAAACACTGAAGCTTTCTTT. Protein: CASSLLSNTEAFF.

This clonotype has a count of ten or more. This rearrangement joins TRBV7-8 to TRBJ1-4; possible D gene TRBD1, 6 bases. CDR3 length equals 16 residues. The V gene lost 5 bases and the J gene lost 2 bases, with 15 bases spanning the gap. Germline CDR1 reads SGHVS; CDR2 reads FQNEAQ. CDR3 nucleotides: TGTGCCAGCAGCCACGACAGGTTGATGACTAATGAAAAACTGTTTTTT. The encoded protein is CASSHDRLMTNEKLFF.

V is TRBV20-1 and J is TRBJ1-2; 9 bases are shared with TRBD1. J lost 0 bases, V lost 5 bases, and 7 bases had no gene match. Germline V gene lookup returns CDR1 DFQATT and CDR2 SNEGSKA (reference sequence). The CDR3 spans 15 residues. The CDR3 spells CSAVTQGASNYGYTF. The CDR3 DNA sequence: TGCAGTGCTGTCACACAGGGGGCTTCTAACTATGGCTACACCTTC.

This clonotype came up many times. V usage is TRBV5-1 and J usage is TRBJ1-5; 11 nucleotides align to TRBD1. CDR1 and CDR2 from the germline V gene are SGHRS and YFSETQ. Trimming removed 3 bases from V and 5 bases from J; junction bases left unmatched: 4. The CDR3 sequence is 15 residues long. CDR3 nucleotides: TGCGCCAGCAGCTGGACAGGGGGCTACGATCAGCCCCAGCATTTT. Translated, it gives CASSWTGGYDQPQHF. The full variable domain, rest sourced from reference TRBV5-1 and TRBJ1-5, is KAGVTQTPRYLIKTRGQQVTLSCSPISGHRSVSWYQQTPGQGLQFLFEYFSETQRNKGNFPGRFSGRQFSNSRSEMNVSTLELGDSALYLCASSWTGGYDQPQHFGDGTRLSIL.

On this clonotype: No conserved phenylalanine or tryptophan ends this CDR3, so it is likely a read error. The V and J genes are TRBV5-5 and TRBJ2-3, with no clear D. This CDR3 contains 16 residues. Trimming left V 1 base short and J 1 base short, with 13 bases between. In germline, CDR1 is SGHKS, CDR2 YYEKEE (reference sequence). CDR3 in DNA: TGTGCCAGCAGCTTGCGGCCTGCCCTAGGCACAGATACGCAGTATTCT. The encoded protein is CASSLRPALGTDTQYS.

This clonotype was seen many times. CDR3 DNA sequence: TGTGCCAGCAGCTTATCTTTATCGAGATCCAATCAGCCCCAGCATTTT. This translates into CASSLSLSRSNQPQHF. The genes are TRBV7-8 and TRBJ1-5; D uncertain. Trimming shortened V by 2 bases and J by 3 bases, and 14 bases separated the two germline ends. In germline, CDR1 is SGHVS, CDR2 FQNEAQ. The length of the CDR3 is 16 residues.